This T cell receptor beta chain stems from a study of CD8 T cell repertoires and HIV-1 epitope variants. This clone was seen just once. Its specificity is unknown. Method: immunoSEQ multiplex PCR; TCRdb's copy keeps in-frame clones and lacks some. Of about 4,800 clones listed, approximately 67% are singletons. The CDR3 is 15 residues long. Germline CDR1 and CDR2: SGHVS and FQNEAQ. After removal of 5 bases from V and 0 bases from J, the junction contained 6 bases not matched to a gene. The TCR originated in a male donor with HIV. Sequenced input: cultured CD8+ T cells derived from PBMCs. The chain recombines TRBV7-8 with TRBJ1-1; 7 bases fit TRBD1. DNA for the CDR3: TGTGCCAGCAGCCCGTGGGACAGTCTGAACACTGAAGCTTTCTTT. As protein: CASSPWDSLNTEAFF.